This is a list of T cell receptor beta chains from one sample in a study of cytomegalovirus exposure and HLA in healthy donors. Data came from immunoSEQ multiplex PCR; TCRdb stores just in-frame clones and leaves some out. The repertoire has more than 200,000 clones, 82% of them found once; the top ten carry 5.5% to 7.5%. Sequencing input: PBMCs. Receptors originate from a middle-aged man in good health and CMV-seropositive. Both conserved end residues are part of each CDR3. Fields, in order: V gene, J gene, CDR3 length, clone size, D gene, CDR3 DNA, CDR3 protein. D genes are given only for firm matches. Clone size appears in some rows only: once, few, many, or a class for an expanded clone.

TRBV11-2	TRBJ2-3	17	-	-	TGTGCCAGCATGCTAGTGGGTTCGTTACTAGCTGTGGATACGCAGTATTTT	CASMLVGSLLAVDTQYF
TRBV19	TRBJ2-1	13	-	-	TGTGCCAGTAGCCTCAGCTCCTACAATGAGCAGTTCTTC	CASSLSSYNEQFF
TRBV5-8	TRBJ1-2	15	few	-	TGTGCCAGCAGCCTTCGACGGGGAGCTAACTATGGCTACACCTTC	CASSLRRGANYGYTF
TRBV6-1	TRBJ1-5	14	-	TRBD1	TGTGCCAGCAGTGAATCAGGGGGCGATCAGCCCCAGCATTTT	CASSESGGDQPQHF
TRBV21-1	TRBJ2-2	12	-	-	TGTGCCAGCAGCTATTATGCCGGGGAGCTGTTTTTT	CASSYYAGELFF
TRBV27	TRBJ1-5	14	-	-	TGTGCCAGCAGTCTCCAGGGTTCGAGTCAGCCCCAGCATTTT	CASSLQGSSQPQHF
TRBV5-1	TRBJ2-2	19	-	TRBD1	TGCGCCAGCAGCACGCGTCCCGGGACAGGGATCGGGAACACCGGGGAGCTGTTTTTT	CASSTRPGTGIGNTGELFF
TRBV29-1	TRBJ1-3	13	-	-	TGCAGCGTTTCTACCTTCTCTGGAAACACCATATATTTT	CSVSTFSGNTIYF
TRBV6-4	TRBJ2-2	18	-	TRBD2	TGTGCCAGCAGTGACTCCCAACTAGCGGGAGGGTACACCGGGGAGCTGTTTTTT	CASSDSQLAGGYTGELFF
TRBV30	TRBJ2-7	13	-	TRBD1	TGTGCCTGGGGGGACAGGTCAGCCTACGAGCAGTACTTC	CAWGDRSAYEQYF
TRBV19	TRBJ1-1	15	-	TRBD1	TGTGCCAGTAGTACCTGGACAGGTCTCTCCACTGAAGCTTTCTTT	CASSTWTGLSTEAFF
TRBV5-4	TRBJ2-7	14	-	TRBD2	TGTGCCAGCAGCTGGAGCGGGGTTGCCTACGAGCAGTACTTC	CASSWSGVAYEQYF
TRBV7-9	TRBJ1-5	15	-	TRBD1	TGTGCCAGCAGCTTAAGGGACAGGGGCAATCAGCCCCAGCATTTT	CASSLRDRGNQPQHF
TRBV11-2	TRBJ1-1	13	-	-	TGTGCCAGCAGCTTAGAGGGGGGCACTGAAGCTTTCTTT	CASSLEGGTEAFF
TRBV10-2	TRBJ2-2	11	-	-	TGCGCCACCGACTTAACCGGGGAGCTGTTTTTT	CATDLTGELFF
TRBV6-1	TRBJ1-5	17	-	-	TGTGCCAGCAGTGAAGCCTTGGACAGTTATAGCAATCAGCCCCAGCATTTT	CASSEALDSYSNQPQHF
TRBV9	TRBJ2-1	20	-	TRBD2	TGTGCCAGCAGCGTAGCTGGAGGACTAGCGGGAGCGGGTAGTTGGGATGAGCAGTTCTTC	CASSVAGGLAGAGSWDEQFF
TRBV7-9	TRBJ1-2	16	-	-	TGTGCCAGCAGCTTTCTTTACAGGGACGCTCGGTCTGGCTACACCTTC	CASSFLYRDARSGYTF
TRBV6-6	TRBJ2-3	16	-	TRBD2	TGTGCCAGCATTAAACGGGGGGGAGGGGGTACAGATACGCAGTATTTT	CASIKRGGGGTDTQYF
TRBV6-4	TRBJ1-5	16	-	TRBD1	TGTGCCAGCAGTGACCCGGACAGGGTGAGCAATCAGCCCCAGCATTTT	CASSDPDRVSNQPQHF
TRBV30	TRBJ1-3	17	few	TRBD1	TGTGCCTGGAGTGTACCCCCTACGACAGGGGCTGGAAACACCATATATTTT	CAWSVPPTTGAGNTIYF
TRBV5-1	TRBJ2-1	16	-	TRBD2	TGCGCCAGCACACCCGGAGTGGGGAGGGCATTCAATGAGCAGTTCTTC	CASTPGVGRAFNEQFF
TRBV15	TRBJ2-7	15	-	-	TGTGCCACCTCGGCCTCCGTACAGGAATCCTACGAGCAGTACTTC	CATSASVQESYEQYF
TRBV28	TRBJ1-5	16	-	TRBD1	TGTGCCAGCAATTTCCTGATAGGACAGGGGGCTCAGCCCCAGCATTTT	CASNFLIGQGAQPQHF
TRBV4-1	TRBJ2-5	18	-	TRBD1	TGCGCCAGCAGCCAAGCTCCCCGTAAGGGGGCGTCAGGGGAGACCCAGTACTTC	CASSQAPRKGASGETQYF
TRBV7-9	TRBJ1-3	16	few	-	TGTGCCAGCAGCTTATGGGCAGCAAGCTCTGGAAACACCATATATTTT	CASSLWAASSGNTIYF
TRBV4-2	TRBJ1-3	21	-	TRBD1	TGTGCCAGCAGCCAAGATCTGGGACAGGGGCCCAAATTGAGCTCTGGAAACACCATATATTTT	CASSQDLGQGPKLSSGNTIYF
TRBV7-9	TRBJ2-5	15	-	TRBD2	TGTGCCAGCAGCTTAGGACTAGCGGGAGGTGAGACCCAGTACTTC	CASSLGLAGGETQYF
TRBV15	TRBJ1-5	16	-	-	TGTGCCACCAGCAGAGATAAGGACAGTCTAAATCAGCCCCAGCATTTT	CATSRDKDSLNQPQHF
TRBV27	TRBJ2-3	15	-	TRBD2	TGTGCCAGCAGTTCCACTAGCGGTAGCACAGATACGCAGTATTTT	CASSSTSGSTDTQYF
TRBV6-5	TRBJ1-1	12	-	-	TGTGCCACCTCACACATGAACACTGAAGCTTTCTTT	CATSHMNTEAFF
TRBV13	TRBJ2-3	17	-	TRBD2	TGTGCCAGCAGCCCGTTCGGGATAGCGGGAGGCACAGATACGCAGTATTTT	CASSPFGIAGGTDTQYF
TRBV6-1	TRBJ2-7	13	-	-	TGTGCCAGCCTATCAGGGTCTCCTCGCGAGCAGTACTTC	CASLSGSPREQYF
TRBV5-5	TRBJ1-4	15	-	-	TGTGCCAGCAGCTTGGCCGGGGTATATGGAGAAAAACTGTTTTTT	CASSLAGVYGEKLFF
TRBV2	TRBJ1-1	14	-	-	TGTGCCAGCACCATACGGGTCATGAACACTGAAGCTTTCTTT	CASTIRVMNTEAFF
TRBV29-1	TRBJ2-4	14	-	-	TGCAGCGTTGAAGGGCACGGGGCCAAAAACATTCAGTACTTC	CSVEGHGAKNIQYF
TRBV19	TRBJ2-6	16	-	-	TGTGCCAGTAGTTGGGGCAGCTCCTCTGGGGCCAACGTCCTGACTTTC	CASSWGSSSGANVLTF
TRBV2	TRBJ2-1	14	-	-	TGTGCCAGCAGTGTCGCTAGCGTAAGCAATGAGCAGTTCTTC	CASSVASVSNEQFF
TRBV5-6	TRBJ2-1	16	-	TRBD1	TGTGCCAGCAGCTTGTATGAGGGGACAGGGTTAAGTGAGCAGTTCTTC	CASSLYEGTGLSEQFF
TRBV11-3	TRBJ2-2	15	-	-	TGTGCCAGCAGCTTATCGGTAGCGAACACCGGGGAGCTGTTTTTT	CASSLSVANTGELFF
TRBV13	TRBJ1-1	15	-	-	TGTGCCAGCAGCTTAGGCGGGCAGCAGGGCACTGAAGCTTTCTTT	CASSLGGQQGTEAFF
TRBV19	TRBJ2-1	16	-	TRBD2	TGTGCCAGTAGTACCTACTCTAGCGGGAGAAGCAATGAGCAGTTCTTC	CASSTYSSGRSNEQFF
TRBV19	TRBJ2-7	13	-	-	TGTGCCAGTAGTATAGGAGTTGGAGGCGAGCAGTACTTC	CASSIGVGGEQYF
TRBV9	TRBJ2-5	15	-	TRBD2	TGTGCCAGCAGCCTGGGACTAGCGGGGCAAGAGACCCAGTACTTC	CASSLGLAGQETQYF
TRBV14	TRBJ1-4	15	-	-	TGTGCCAGCAGCCAGCCAGGTGGGGCCGGGGAAAAACTGTTTTTT	CASSQPGGAGEKLFF
TRBV7-2	TRBJ2-6	17	-	-	TGTGCCAGCAGCTTTCGCGGGGACCCCTCTGGGGCCAACGTCCTGACTTTC	CASSFRGDPSGANVLTF